This TCR beta chain was identified during a study of blood T cell repertoires in COVID-19. Study background: Both acute and convalescent COVID-19 samples were obtained from the United States, Italy and Spain. PBMCs, B-cell-depleted T cells, or T cells were the source of the cDNA or gDNA that made up the material.

The germline V gene has CDR1 SGHAT and CDR2 FQNNGV. There are 14 residues in the CDR3. Trimming cost V 5 bases and J 7 bases; bases outside gene matches: 5. Original data processing: Reference gene primers were amplified, and this amplification served to estimate nucleated cell counts. TCRdb keeps only in-frame clones here, not all; method: immunoSEQ multiplex PCR. V and J calls and clone size are copied from that table; D and trimming were computed from the DNA. The sample consists of 160,000 or so clones, around 84% of them appearing once. Sample: peripheral blood. This TCR was sampled from a man aged 35-49 years with acute or convalescent COVID-19. The gene calls are TRBV11-2 and TRBJ1-4, with 9 bases lining up with TRBD1. The CDR3 region is CASSPGQGPEKLFF. The CDR3 region has the DNA TGTGCCAGCAGCCCCGGACAGGGGCCTGAAAAACTGTTTTTT.